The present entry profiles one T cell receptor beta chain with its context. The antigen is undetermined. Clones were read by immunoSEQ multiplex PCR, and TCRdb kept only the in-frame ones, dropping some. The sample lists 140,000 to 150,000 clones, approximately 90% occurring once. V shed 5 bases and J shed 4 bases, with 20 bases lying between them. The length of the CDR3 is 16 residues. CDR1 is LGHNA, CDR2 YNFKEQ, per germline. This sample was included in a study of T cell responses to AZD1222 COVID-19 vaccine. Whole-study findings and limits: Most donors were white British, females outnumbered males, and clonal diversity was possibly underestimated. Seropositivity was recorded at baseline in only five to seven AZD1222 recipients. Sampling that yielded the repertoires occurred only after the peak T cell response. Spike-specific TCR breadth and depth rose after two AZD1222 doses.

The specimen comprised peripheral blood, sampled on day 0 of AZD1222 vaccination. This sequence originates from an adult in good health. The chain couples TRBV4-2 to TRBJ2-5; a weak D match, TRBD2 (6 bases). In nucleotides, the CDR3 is TGTGCCAGCAGCTATCGCCCTAGCGACAAGTTAGAGACCCAGTACTTC. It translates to CASSYRPSDKLETQYF.